This T cell receptor beta chain was recorded in a study of shared clonotypes between healthy human individuals. Broader study findings: Clonotype sharing levels among donors were expected to vary with sequencing depth.

Details on this clone: Its antigen is not known.

The V and J ends lost 7 bases and 4 bases respectively, with 16 bases between them. Germline CDR1 reads MNHEY; CDR2 reads SVGAGI. This CDR3 has 14 amino acids. Libraries were prepared by immunoSEQ multiplex PCR; TCRdb keeps only in-frame clonotypes and omits some of them. This table has 300,000 to 400,000 clones, more than 60% appearing once. The sample comprised memory CD4+ T cells sorted from blood. This sample's subset: CD45RA-negative fraction. The sequence was obtained from a man aged 30 to 45 in good health. The chain is built from TRBV6-5 and TRBJ1-1; perhaps TRBD1 as D (5 bases). The CDR3 loop reads CASKIQVGRTEAFF. The DNA for the CDR3 is TGTGCCAGCAAAATACAGGTGGGGCGCACTGAAGCTTTCTTT.